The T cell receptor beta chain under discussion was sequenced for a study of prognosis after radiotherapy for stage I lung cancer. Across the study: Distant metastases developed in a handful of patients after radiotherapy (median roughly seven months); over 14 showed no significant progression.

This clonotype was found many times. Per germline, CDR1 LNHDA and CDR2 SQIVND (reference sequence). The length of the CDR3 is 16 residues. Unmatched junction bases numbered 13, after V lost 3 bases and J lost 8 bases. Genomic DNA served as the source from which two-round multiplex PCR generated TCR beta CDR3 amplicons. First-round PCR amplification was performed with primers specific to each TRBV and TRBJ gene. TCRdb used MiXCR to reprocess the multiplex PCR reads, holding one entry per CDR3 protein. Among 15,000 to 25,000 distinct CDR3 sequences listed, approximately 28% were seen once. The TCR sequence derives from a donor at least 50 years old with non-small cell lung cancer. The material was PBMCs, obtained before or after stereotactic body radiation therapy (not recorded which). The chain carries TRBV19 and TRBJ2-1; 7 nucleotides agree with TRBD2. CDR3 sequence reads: CASSMDRGLGLDEQFF. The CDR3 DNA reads TGTGCCAGTAGTATGGATCGCGGACTAGGTCTCGATGAGCAGTTCTTC.